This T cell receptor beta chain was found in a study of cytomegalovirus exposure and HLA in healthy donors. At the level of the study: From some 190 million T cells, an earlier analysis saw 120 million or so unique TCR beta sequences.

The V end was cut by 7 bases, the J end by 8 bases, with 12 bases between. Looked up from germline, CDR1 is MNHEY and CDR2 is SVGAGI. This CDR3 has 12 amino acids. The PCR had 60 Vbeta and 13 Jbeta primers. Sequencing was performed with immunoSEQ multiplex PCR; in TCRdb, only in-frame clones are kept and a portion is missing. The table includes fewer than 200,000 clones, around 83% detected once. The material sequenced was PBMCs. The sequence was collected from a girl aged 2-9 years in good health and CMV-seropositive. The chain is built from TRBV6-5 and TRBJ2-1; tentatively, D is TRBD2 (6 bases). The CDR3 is CASTGGTHEQFF. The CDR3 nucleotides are TGTGCCAGCACAGGAGGGACGCATGAGCAGTTCTTC.